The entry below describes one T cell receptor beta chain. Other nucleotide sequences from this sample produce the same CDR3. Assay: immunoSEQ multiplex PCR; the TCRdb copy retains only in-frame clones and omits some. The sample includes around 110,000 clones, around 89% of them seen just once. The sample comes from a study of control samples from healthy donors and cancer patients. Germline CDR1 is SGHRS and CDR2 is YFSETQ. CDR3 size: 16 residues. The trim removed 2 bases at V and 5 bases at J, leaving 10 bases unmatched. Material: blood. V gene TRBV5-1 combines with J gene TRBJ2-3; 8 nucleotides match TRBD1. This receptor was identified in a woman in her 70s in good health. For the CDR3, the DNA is TGCGCCAGCAGCTTATCGGGGCAGGGGGCTCAAGATACGCAGTATTTT. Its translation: CASSLSGQGAQDTQYF.